The T cell receptor beta chain described here comes from a study of cytomegalovirus exposure and HLA in healthy donors. Whole-study context: The Caucasian-associated ancestry cluster held around 81% of approximately 400 genotyped donors.

Findings and caveats of the study: Indistinguishable V segments such as TRBV6-2 and TRBV6-3 were excluded.

As for this clone: Its target is unknown. Mismatch with germline at one junction end may stem from a read error.

Amplification used 60 Vbeta primers and 13 Jbeta primers. Assay used: immunoSEQ multiplex PCR; TCRdb lists only in-frame clones, some missing. The repertoire includes about 150,000 clones, approximately 80% of them detected once, and 4.5% to 6% sits in the top ten. When sampled, the donors appeared nominally healthy, though they likely had unrecorded immune exposures. The CDR3 contains 15 residues. The germline V gene has CDR1 MDHEN and CDR2 SYDVKM. The J gene is TRBJ2-1, the V gene TRBV28; D unclear. The sample consisted of PBMCs. The clonotype originates from a man in his thirties or forties in good health and CMV-seropositive. CDR3 coding DNA: TGTGTCAGCAGTTTTTCAAGAGTGTCCTACAATGAGCAGTTCTTC. As protein: CVSSFSRVSYNEQFF.